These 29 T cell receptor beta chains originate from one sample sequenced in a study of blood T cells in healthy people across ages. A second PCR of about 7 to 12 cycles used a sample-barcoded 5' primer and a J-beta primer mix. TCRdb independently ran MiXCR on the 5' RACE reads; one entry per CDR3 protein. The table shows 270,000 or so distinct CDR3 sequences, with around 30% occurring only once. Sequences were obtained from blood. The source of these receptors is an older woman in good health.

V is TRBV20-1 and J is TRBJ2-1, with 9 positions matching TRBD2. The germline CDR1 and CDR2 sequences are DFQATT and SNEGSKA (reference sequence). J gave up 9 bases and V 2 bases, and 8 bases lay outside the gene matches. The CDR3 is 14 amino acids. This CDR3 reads CSARLAGVGSEQFF. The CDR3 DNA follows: TGCAGTGCTAGATTAGCGGGAGTTGGGAGTGAGCAGTTCTTC.

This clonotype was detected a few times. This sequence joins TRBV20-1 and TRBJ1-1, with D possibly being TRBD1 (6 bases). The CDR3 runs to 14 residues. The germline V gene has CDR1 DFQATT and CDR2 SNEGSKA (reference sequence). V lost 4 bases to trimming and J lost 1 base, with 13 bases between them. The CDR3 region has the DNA TGCAGTGCTAAAACTCCACAGGGGAACACTGAAGCTTTCTTT. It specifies CSAKTPQGNTEAFF.

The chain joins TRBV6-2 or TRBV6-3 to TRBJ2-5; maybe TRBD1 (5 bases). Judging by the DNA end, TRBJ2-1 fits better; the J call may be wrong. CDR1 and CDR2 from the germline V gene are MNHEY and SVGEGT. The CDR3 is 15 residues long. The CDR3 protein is CASSYYRNSYNEQFF. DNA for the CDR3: TGTGCCAGCAGTTACTACAGGAACTCCTACAATGAGCAGTTCTTC.

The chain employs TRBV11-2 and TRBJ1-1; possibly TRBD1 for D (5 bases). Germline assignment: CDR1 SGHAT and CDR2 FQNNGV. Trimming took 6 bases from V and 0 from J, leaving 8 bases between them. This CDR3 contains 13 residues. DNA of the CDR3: TGTGCCAGCAGAGGGGCCATGAACACTGAAGCTTTCTTT. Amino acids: CASRGAMNTEAFF.

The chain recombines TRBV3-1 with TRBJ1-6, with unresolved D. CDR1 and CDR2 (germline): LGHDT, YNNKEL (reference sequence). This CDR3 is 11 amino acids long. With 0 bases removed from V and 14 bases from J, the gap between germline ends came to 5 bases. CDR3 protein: CASSQDWSLHF. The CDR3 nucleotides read TGTGCCAGCAGCCAAGATTGGTCCCTCCACTTT.

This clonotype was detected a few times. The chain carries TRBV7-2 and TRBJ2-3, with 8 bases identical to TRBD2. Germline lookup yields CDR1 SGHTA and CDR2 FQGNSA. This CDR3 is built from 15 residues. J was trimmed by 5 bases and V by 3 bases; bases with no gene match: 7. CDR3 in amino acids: CASSFTGGREDTQYF. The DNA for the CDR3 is TGTGCCAGCAGCTTCACGGGAGGGCGTGAAGATACGCAGTATTTT.

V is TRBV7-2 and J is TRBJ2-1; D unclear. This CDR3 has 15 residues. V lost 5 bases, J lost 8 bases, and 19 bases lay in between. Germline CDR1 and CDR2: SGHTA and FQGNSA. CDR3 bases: TGTGCCAGCAGCCCGCGCCCGGCAGCCCGCGATGAGCAGTTCTTC. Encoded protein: CASSPRPAARDEQFF.

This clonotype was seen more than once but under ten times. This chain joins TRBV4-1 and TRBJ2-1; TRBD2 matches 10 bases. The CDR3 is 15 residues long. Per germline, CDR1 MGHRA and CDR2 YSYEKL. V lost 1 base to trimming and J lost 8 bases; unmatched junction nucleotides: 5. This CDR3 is CASSQGRAGGDEQFF. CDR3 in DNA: TGCGCCAGCAGCCAAGGCCGAGCGGGAGGGGATGAGCAGTTCTTC.

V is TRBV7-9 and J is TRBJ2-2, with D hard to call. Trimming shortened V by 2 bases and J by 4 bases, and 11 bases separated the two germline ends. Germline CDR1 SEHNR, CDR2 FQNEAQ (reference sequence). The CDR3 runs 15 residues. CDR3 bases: TGTGCCAGCAGCTTAAGCCAGGAGTCCACCGGGGAGCTGTTTTTT. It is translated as CASSLSQESTGELFF.

The chain's CDR3 is CSVARGGYEQYF. In nucleotides, the CDR3 is TGCAGCGTTGCCCGGGGTGGCTACGAGCAGTACTTC. The chain is built from TRBV29-1 and TRBJ2-7; perhaps TRBD2 as D (5 bases). The germline V and J ends were trimmed by 4 bases and 3 bases, with 10 bases remaining between them. The CDR3 contains 12 residues. Germline values: CDR1 SQVTM, CDR2 ANQGSEA.

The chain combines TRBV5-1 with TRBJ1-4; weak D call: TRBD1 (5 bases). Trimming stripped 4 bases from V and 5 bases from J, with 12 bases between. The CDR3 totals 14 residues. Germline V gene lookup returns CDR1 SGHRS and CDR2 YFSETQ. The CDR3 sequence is CASSTGHGNEKLFF. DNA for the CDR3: TGCGCCAGCAGCACCGGACACGGCAATGAAAAACTGTTTTTT.

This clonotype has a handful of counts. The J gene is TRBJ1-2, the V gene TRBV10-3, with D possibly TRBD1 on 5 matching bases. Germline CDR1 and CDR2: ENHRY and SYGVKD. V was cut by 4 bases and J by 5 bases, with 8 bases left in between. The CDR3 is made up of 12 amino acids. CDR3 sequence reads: CAISVQEYGYTF. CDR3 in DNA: TGTGCCATCAGTGTACAGGAATATGGCTACACCTTC.

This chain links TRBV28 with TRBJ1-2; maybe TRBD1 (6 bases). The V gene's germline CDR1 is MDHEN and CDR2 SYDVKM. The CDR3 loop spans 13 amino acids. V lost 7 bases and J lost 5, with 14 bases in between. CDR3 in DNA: TGTGCCAGCAAGATGGCAGGGGATTATGGCTACACCTTC. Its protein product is CASKMAGDYGYTF.

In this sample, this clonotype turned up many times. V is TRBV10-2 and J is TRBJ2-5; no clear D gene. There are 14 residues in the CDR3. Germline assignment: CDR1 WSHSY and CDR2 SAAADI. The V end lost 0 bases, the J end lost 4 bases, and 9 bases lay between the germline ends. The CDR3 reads CASSESRGGETQYF. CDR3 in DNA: TGCGCCAGCAGTGAGTCTCGAGGTGGAGAGACCCAGTACTTC.

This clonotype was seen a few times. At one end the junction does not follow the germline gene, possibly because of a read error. CDR3 sequence reads: CAIRNPRQGPGNTVYF. CDR3 sequence (DNA): TGTGCCATCAGAAACCCTCGACAGGGCCCTGGAAACACCGTATATTTT. J is TRBJ1-3 and V is TRBV10-3; TRBD1 agrees at 7 bases. The CDR3 contains 16 residues. Germline CDR1 reads ENHRY; CDR2 reads SYGVKD.

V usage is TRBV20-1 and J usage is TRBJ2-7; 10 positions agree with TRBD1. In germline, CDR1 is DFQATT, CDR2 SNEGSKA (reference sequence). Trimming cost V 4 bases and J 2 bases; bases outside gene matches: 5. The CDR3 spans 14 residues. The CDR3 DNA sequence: TGCAGTGCTATCCGGGACAGGGGCCCCTACGAGCAGTACTTC. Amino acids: CSAIRDRGPYEQYF.

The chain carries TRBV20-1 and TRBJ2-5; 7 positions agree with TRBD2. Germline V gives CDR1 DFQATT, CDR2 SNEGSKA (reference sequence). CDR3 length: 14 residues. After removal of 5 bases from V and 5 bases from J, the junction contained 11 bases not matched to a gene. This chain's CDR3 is CSAARDSGGETQYF. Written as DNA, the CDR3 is TGCAGTGCTGCCCGGGACTCCGGGGGGGAGACCCAGTACTTC.

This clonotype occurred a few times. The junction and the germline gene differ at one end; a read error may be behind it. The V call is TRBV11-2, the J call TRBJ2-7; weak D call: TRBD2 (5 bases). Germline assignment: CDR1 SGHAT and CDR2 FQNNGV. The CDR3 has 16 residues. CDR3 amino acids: CASSQRVGAASYEQCF. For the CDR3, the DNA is TGTGCCAGCAGCCAAAGGGTTGGAGCGGCTTCCTACGAGCAGTGCTTC.

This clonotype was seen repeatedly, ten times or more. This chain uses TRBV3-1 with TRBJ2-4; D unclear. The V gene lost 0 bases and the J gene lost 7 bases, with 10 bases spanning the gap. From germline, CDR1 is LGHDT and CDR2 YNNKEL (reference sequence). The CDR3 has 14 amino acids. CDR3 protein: CASSQDPRRNIQYF. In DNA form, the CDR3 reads TGTGCCAGCAGCCAAGATCCAAGGCGGAACATTCAGTACTTC.

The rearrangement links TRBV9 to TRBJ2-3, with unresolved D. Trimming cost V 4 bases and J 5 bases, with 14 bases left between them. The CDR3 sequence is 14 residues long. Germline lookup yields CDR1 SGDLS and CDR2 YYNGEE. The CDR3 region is CASSLFGHKDTQYF. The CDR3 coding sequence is TGTGCCAGCAGCCTCTTTGGGCACAAAGATACGCAGTATTTT.

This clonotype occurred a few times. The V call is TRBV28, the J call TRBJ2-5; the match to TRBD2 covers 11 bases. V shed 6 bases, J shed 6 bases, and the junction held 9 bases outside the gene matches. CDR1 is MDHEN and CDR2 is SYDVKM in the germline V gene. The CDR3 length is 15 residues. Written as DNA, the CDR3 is TGTGCCAGCAGGGATGGGACTAGCGGATTTAAGACCCAGTACTTC. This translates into CASRDGTSGFKTQYF.

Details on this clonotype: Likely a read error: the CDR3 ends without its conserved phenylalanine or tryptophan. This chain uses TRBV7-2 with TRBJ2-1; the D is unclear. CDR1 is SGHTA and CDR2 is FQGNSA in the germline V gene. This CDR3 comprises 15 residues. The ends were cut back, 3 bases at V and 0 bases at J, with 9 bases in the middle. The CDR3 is CASSLRQSSYNEQFL. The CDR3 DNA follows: TGTGCCAGCAGCTTGAGGCAGAGCTCCTACAATGAGCAGTTCCTC.

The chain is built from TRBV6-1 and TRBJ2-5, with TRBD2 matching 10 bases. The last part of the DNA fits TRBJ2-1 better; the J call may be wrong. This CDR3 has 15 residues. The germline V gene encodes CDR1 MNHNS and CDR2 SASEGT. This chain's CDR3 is CASRKASGRHNEQFF. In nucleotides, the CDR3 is TGTGCCAGCAGGAAGGCTAGCGGGAGACACAATGAGCAGTTCTTC.

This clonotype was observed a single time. In nucleotides, the CDR3 is TGTGCCAGCAGCTTAGTTGACCTCTCTGGAAACACCATATATTTT. Translated, it gives CASSLVDLSGNTIYF. The V call is TRBV7-9, the J call TRBJ1-3, with D uncertain. In germline, CDR1 is SEHNR, CDR2 FQNEAQ (reference sequence). Trimming cost V 1 base and J 0 bases, with 7 bases left between them. The CDR3 extends over 15 amino acids.

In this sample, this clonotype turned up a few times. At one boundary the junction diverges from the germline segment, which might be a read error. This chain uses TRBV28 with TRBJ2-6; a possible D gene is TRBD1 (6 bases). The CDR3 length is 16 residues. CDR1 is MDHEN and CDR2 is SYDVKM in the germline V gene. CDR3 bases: TGTGCCAGCTGTAGGACAGAGGGCTCTAGGGCCAACGTCCTGACTTTC. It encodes CASCRTEGSRANVLTF.

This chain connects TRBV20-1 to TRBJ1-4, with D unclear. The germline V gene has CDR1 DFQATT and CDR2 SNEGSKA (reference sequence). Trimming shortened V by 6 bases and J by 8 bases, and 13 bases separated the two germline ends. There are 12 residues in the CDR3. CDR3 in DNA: TGCAGTGCCCCGCGGGCGGGAGAAAAACTGTTTTTT. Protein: CSAPRAGEKLFF.

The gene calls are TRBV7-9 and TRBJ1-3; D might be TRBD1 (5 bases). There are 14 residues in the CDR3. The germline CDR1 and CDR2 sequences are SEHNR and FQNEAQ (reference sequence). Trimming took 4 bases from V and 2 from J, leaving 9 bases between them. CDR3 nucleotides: TGTGCCAGCAGCTCAGGGTCGGCTGGAAACACCATATATTTT. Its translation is CASSSGSAGNTIYF.

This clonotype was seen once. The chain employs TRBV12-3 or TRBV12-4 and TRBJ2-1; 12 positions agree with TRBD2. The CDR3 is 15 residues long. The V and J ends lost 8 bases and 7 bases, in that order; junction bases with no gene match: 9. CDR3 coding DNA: TGTGCCAGCGAACAGAGACTAGCGGGAGCAAATGAGCAGTTCTTC. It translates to CASEQRLAGANEQFF.

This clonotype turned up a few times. CDR3 nucleotides: TGCAGTGCTAGGCGACAGGGGGCCTCCTACGAGCAGTACTTC. As protein: CSARRQGASYEQYF. This sequence joins TRBV20-1 and TRBJ2-5, with 10 bases lining up with TRBD1. The end of the DNA fits TRBJ2-7 better, so the J call may be wrong. CDR1 DFQATT and CDR2 SNEGSKA come from the germline V gene (reference sequence). This CDR3 is built from 14 residues.